This T cell receptor (beta chain) was captured in a study of cytomegalovirus exposure and HLA in healthy donors. 60 Vbeta and 13 Jbeta primers were used in PCR. Data came from immunoSEQ multiplex PCR; TCRdb stores just in-frame clones and leaves some out. The data contain 110,000 to 150,000 clones, roughly 77% of them singletons. This TCR was recovered from a man in his forties in good health and CMV-seronegative. The sequenced sample was PBMCs.

CDR3 amino acids: CASRAGQGDTEAFF. The CDR3 nucleotides read TGTGCCAGCAGGGCTGGACAGGGAGACACTGAAGCTTTCTTT. The genes are TRBV7-9 and TRBJ1-1; 8 bases line up with TRBD1. The germline V gene has CDR1 SEHNR and CDR2 FQNEAQ (reference sequence). V shed 6 bases and J 3 bases; nucleotides not matched to a gene: 6. This CDR3 is 14 amino acids long.